This T cell receptor (beta chain) was profiled in a study of response to subunit inactivated influenza vaccine. Study results and limitations: T cells newly recruited by each seasonal influenza vaccination are few, the authors suggested.

Comments on this clonotype: Its antigen is unidentified.

The CDR3 runs 15 residues. Deletions cut 0 bases from V and 2 bases from J, with 12 bases between. The germline V gene has CDR1 SGHRS and CDR2 YFSETQ. TCRdb re-called the RT-PCR reads through MiXCR, storing one row per CDR3 protein. The table lists fewer than 650,000 distinct CDR3 sequences, under 15% of them singletons, with about an eighth in the top ten. The sample was PBMCs from blood, taken around seven weeks after vaccination. The chain combines TRBV5-1 with TRBJ2-7; tentative D call: TRBD1 (5 bases). The TCR comes from a man in his fifties or sixties who received an inactivated influenza vaccine. The CDR3 nucleotides are TGCGCCAGCAGCTTGGTAGGGGTCAATCCCTACGAGCAGTACTTC. Protein sequence: CASSLVGVNPYEQYF.